Given below is one T cell receptor beta chain in context. The data originate from a study of T cells in Graves' hyperthyroidism and ophthalmopathy. Amplification targeted TCR beta CDR3 regions from RNA transcripts. The TCR CDR3 was amplified in a first-round RT-PCR using the HTBI primer set. In TCRdb, the multiplex PCR reads were re-called with MiXCR into one record per CDR3 protein. The table includes 530,000 or so distinct CDR3 sequences, under 60% detected once. The CDR3 has 18 amino acids. Germline V lookup: CDR1 LNHNV, CDR2 YYDKDF (reference sequence). J lost 4 bases, V lost 3 bases, and 12 bases had no gene match. Each patient was aged 18 to 65 and had newly diagnosed hyperthyroidism of under 2 months' duration.

V and J are TRBV15 and TRBJ2-6, with 7 positions matching TRBD1. The clonotype comes from a woman aged 18 to 35 with Graves' hyperthyroidism. Sequencing was performed on peripheral blood or thyroid tissue (not recorded which). CDR3 in amino acids: CATSRKTPRGLGANVLTF. As DNA, the CDR3 is TGTGCCACCAGCAGGAAAACGCCAAGGGGGCTGGGGGCCAACGTCCTGACTTTC.